This T cell receptor beta chain was retrieved from a study of T cell responses to AZD1222 COVID-19 vaccine. Sequencing was performed with immunoSEQ multiplex PCR; in TCRdb, only in-frame clones are kept and a portion is missing. Seen here are about 150,000 clones, more than 85% observed once, and the top ten hold roughly 4%. Germline V gene data show CDR1 as LGHDT and CDR2 as YNNKEL (reference sequence). The CDR3 has 15 residues. The junction had 7 bases not matched to a gene; V was cut back by 2 bases and J by 9 bases. Study observations and caveats: In a largely white British group with more females than males, clonal diversity was possibly underestimated. Researchers report vaccine-associated CD4 TCRs spanning spike, with dominance at 160-218 and 743-854. Researchers took repertoire samples only after the peak T cell response had come.

Points on this clone: What it recognizes is unknown.

The sequenced sample was peripheral blood, obtained 28 days after the second AZD1222 dose. The clonotype comes from an adult who received the AZD1222 COVID-19 vaccine. The chain is built from TRBV3-1 (or the pseudogene TRBV3-2) and TRBJ2-1; 10 positions match TRBD2. The CDR3: CASSQTAGGPGEQFF. The CDR3 region has the DNA TGTGCCAGCAGCCAAACAGCGGGGGGGCCAGGTGAGCAGTTCTTC.